The 21 T cell receptor beta chains reported below all come from one sample, sequenced in a study of CD8+ T cells in alopecia areata. RNA, once extracted, was reverse transcribed into cDNA for use as the sequencing template. TCRdb's copy holds only in-frame clones and misses some; the assay was immunoSEQ multiplex PCR. The sample holds 95,000 to 100,000 clones, about 61% seen once. Treatment described: oral pan-JAK inhibitor, 5-10 mg twice daily. The starting material was CD8+ T cells sorted from blood, obtained at approximately week 56, from a patient treated with tofacitinib. Receptors were obtained from a human donor with alopecia areata.

The chain uses TRBV4-2 and TRBJ2-3; D gene unclear. V was shortened by 1 base and J by 3 bases, with 8 bases between the two germline ends. This CDR3 is built from 14 residues. Germline CDR1 reads LGHNA; CDR2 reads YNFKEQ. The CDR3 bases are TGTGCCAGCAGCCAAGGGGTAGGGACAGATACGCAGTATTTT. It yields the protein CASSQGVGTDTQYF.

The sample holds a few counts of this clone. The rearrangement joins TRBV27 to TRBJ2-1; D remains ambiguous. The CDR3 has 13 amino acids. The V and J ends lost 4 bases and 2 bases respectively, with 6 bases between them. CDR1 is MNHEY, CDR2 SMNVEV, per germline (reference sequence). The CDR3: CASSSGAYNEQFF. CDR3 sequence (DNA): TGTGCCAGCAGTTCTGGGGCCTACAATGAGCAGTTCTTC.

CDR3 in amino acids: CASRGGRVTDTQYF. The CDR3 DNA follows: TGCGCCAGCAGGGGGGGCAGAGTCACAGATACGCAGTATTTT. V and J are TRBV23-1 and TRBJ2-3; D is tentatively TRBD1 or TRBD2 (6 bases each). TRBV23-1 is recorded as an ORF, its role being uncertain. The CDR3 has 14 residues. With 6 bases removed from V and 2 bases from J, the gap between germline ends came to 12 bases.

This clone was counted only a few times. This rearrangement joins TRBV27 to TRBJ2-7, with 11 bases identical to TRBD1. This CDR3 spans 15 amino acids. V lost 6 bases and J lost 3; bases outside the gene matches: 7. The germline V gene encodes CDR1 MNHEY and CDR2 SMNVEV (reference sequence). DNA for the CDR3: TGTGCCAGCAGGGGGGACAGGGGGTTCCGCTACGAGCAGTACTTC. It translates to CASRGDRGFRYEQYF.

The rearrangement links TRBV11-2 to TRBJ1-1; D is unresolved. CDR1 and CDR2 from the germline V gene are SGHAT and FQNNGV. Deletions cut 0 bases from V and 5 bases from J, with 22 bases between. This CDR3 has 18 residues. The CDR3 reads CASSLERRVTDQRTEAFF. CDR3 sequence (DNA): TGTGCCAGCAGCTTAGAGAGGAGGGTGACGGACCAGAGGACTGAAGCTTTCTTT.

Concerning this clone: One end of the junction is discordant with germline, which a read error may explain. The chain employs TRBV6-1 and TRBJ1-6, with D perhaps matching TRBD1 (5 bases). The germline V gene has CDR1 MNHNS and CDR2 SASEGT. CDR3 size: 14 residues. CDR3 sequence reads: CASTQGRWASPLHF. The DNA for the CDR3 is TGTGCCAGCACCCAGGGTCGGTGGGCTTCACCCCTCCATTTT.

The chain recombines TRBV5-6 with TRBJ2-5, with a weak D call TRBD1 (6 bases). V shed 4 bases and J shed 3 bases, with 19 bases lying between them. The CDR3 loop spans 16 amino acids. Germline CDR1 reads SGHDT; CDR2 reads YYEEEE. The CDR3: CASSGDPTGTKETQYF. The CDR3 nucleotides are TGTGCCAGCAGCGGGGATCCTACAGGGACCAAAGAGACCCAGTACTTC.

The DNA for the CDR3 is TGTGCCAGTAGAATGGGGACTGAAGCTTTCTTT. Encoded protein: CASRMGTEAFF. The chain uses TRBV19 and TRBJ1-1; no clear D. The CDR3 sequence is 11 residues long. Germline V lookup: CDR1 LNHDA, CDR2 SQIVND (reference sequence). Trimming left V 6 bases short and J 5 bases short, with 7 bases between.

This clone was observed a handful of times. The chain links TRBV7-2 to TRBJ1-5; D gene unclear. The germline V and J ends were trimmed by 5 bases and 0 bases, with 8 bases remaining between them. The CDR3 runs 14 residues. Germline lookup yields CDR1 SGHTA and CDR2 FQGNSA. CDR3 DNA: TGTGCCAGCAGCCCACCTTATAGCAATCAGCCCCAGCATTTT. Protein: CASSPPYSNQPQHF.

This clone appeared a few times. The CDR3 DNA reads as TGTGCCATCAGTGAGTCCGGCGGAAAAAATCAGCCCCAGCATTTT. It codes for CAISESGGKNQPQHF. V gene TRBV10-3 combines with J gene TRBJ1-5; D gene ambiguous. The CDR3 sequence is 15 residues long. From germline, CDR1 is ENHRY and CDR2 SYGVKD. V was trimmed by 0 bases and J by 4 bases, leaving 10 bases between them.

V is TRBV25-1 and J is TRBJ1-4, with D perhaps matching TRBD1 (6 bases). Trimming shortened V by 3 bases and J by 8 bases, and 10 bases separated the two germline ends. The CDR3 totals 13 residues. Germline V gene data show CDR1 as MGHDK and CDR2 as SYGVNS. CDR3 nucleotide sequence: TGTGCCAGCAGTGATCAGGGGAGGGAAAAACTGTTTTTT. Residues: CASSDQGREKLFF.

The genes are TRBV27 and TRBJ2-1; TRBD2 matches 9 bases. The V and J ends lost 5 bases and 8 bases, in that order; junction bases with no gene match: 4. The germline V gene has CDR1 MNHEY and CDR2 SMNVEV (reference sequence). This CDR3 spans 13 amino acids. The CDR3: CASSRAGGDEQFF. The CDR3 region has the DNA TGTGCCAGCAGTAGGGCGGGAGGGGATGAGCAGTTCTTC.

This clone was detected a few times. The rearrangement joins TRBV9 to TRBJ2-1; 15 nucleotides line up with TRBD2. The ends lost 3 bases at V and 12 bases at J; junction bases unmatched: 7. CDR1 is SGDLS, CDR2 YYNGEE, per germline. The CDR3 spans 15 residues. CDR3 in amino acids: CASSEGLAGGSGQFF. CDR3 coding DNA: TGTGCCAGCAGCGAGGGACTAGCGGGGGGCTCCGGGCAGTTCTTC.

The chain combines TRBV9 with TRBJ2-2, with no clear D. The CDR3 sequence is 13 residues long. Trimming took off 6 bases at V and 7 bases at J, with 13 bases between the two ends. The germline V gene has CDR1 SGDLS and CDR2 YYNGEE. Written as DNA, the CDR3 is TGTGCCAGCACCGCTCTTACCTACGGGGAGCTGTTTTTT. As protein: CASTALTYGELFF.

This rearrangement joins TRBV7-6 to TRBJ1-3; a weak D match, TRBD1 (5 bases). Looked up from germline, CDR1 is SGHVS and CDR2 is FNYEAQ. The CDR3 extends over 15 amino acids. The V end was cut by 0 bases, the J end by 0 bases, with 6 bases between. CDR3 sequence reads: CASSLAQGSGNTIYF. CDR3 coding DNA: TGTGCCAGCAGCTTAGCGCAGGGCTCTGGAAACACCATATATTTT. The complete variable domain, with remaining parts taken from reference TRBV7-6 and TRBJ1-3, reads GAGVSQSPRYKVTKRGQDVALRCDPISGHVSLYWYRQALGQGPEFLTYFNYEAQQDKSGLPNDRFSAERPEGSISTLTIQRTEQRDSAMYRCASSLAQGSGNTIYFGEGSWLTVV.

This clone was picked up a small number of times. The V call is TRBV6-1, the J call TRBJ2-7, with a possible D match to TRBD2 (6 bases). This CDR3 contains 15 residues. Germline values: CDR1 MNHNS, CDR2 SASEGT. V was clipped by 5 bases and J by 3 bases, with 17 bases between them. CDR3 in DNA: TGTGCCAGCAGTCCTAGGAGGGGAAGGGACTACGAGCAGTACTTC. Translating gives CASSPRRGRDYEQYF.

This clone was seen a few times. The V gene is TRBV7-9, the J gene TRBJ2-5; the D gene is possibly TRBD1 (5 bases). V lost 8 bases, J lost 5 bases, and 21 bases lay in between. From germline, CDR1 is SEHNR and CDR2 FQNEAQ (reference sequence). This CDR3 has 15 amino acids. The CDR3 protein is CASSRIGSGRETQYF. DNA of the CDR3: TGTGCCAGCTCCCGAATCGGTTCAGGGCGGGAGACCCAGTACTTC.

This clone was counted a single time. J is TRBJ1-1 and V is TRBV7-9; 7 nucleotides agree with TRBD1. The CDR3 runs 14 residues. After removal of 6 bases from V and 1 base from J, the junction contained 5 bases not matched to a gene. Germline values: CDR1 SEHNR, CDR2 FQNEAQ (reference sequence). The CDR3 here is CASREGQSNTEAFF. The CDR3 region has the DNA TGTGCCAGCAGGGAGGGACAGTCGAACACTGAAGCTTTCTTT.

The rearrangement joins TRBV11-3 to TRBJ2-2; no clear D gene. This CDR3 has 13 residues. V lost 5 bases and J lost 1, with 5 bases in between. Germline V gives CDR1 SGHNT, CDR2 YENEEA. CDR3 nucleotides: TGTGCCAGCAGCCGACAGAACACCGGGGAGCTGTTTTTT. Its protein is CASSRQNTGELFF. Combining the CDR3 with reference TRBV11-3 and TRBJ2-2 gives the whole variable domain EAGVVQSPRYKIIEKKQPVAFWCNPISGHNTLYWYLQNLGQGPELLIRYENEEAVDDSQLPKDRFSAERLKGVDSTLKIQPAELGDSAVYLCASSRQNTGELFFGEGSRLTVL.

The chain has TRBV6-5 and TRBJ2-3, with TRBD2 matching 7 bases. V trimming: 7 bases; J trimming: 4 bases; junction bases outside the gene matches: 8. Germline CDR1 is MNHEY and CDR2 is SVGAGI. CDR3 length: 14 amino acids. Here the CDR3 DNA reads TGTGCCAGCACGGCGGGGGACGGTGCAGATACGCAGTATTTT. Translating it yields CASTAGDGADTQYF.

This clone was counted between two and nine times. The V gene is TRBV9, the J gene TRBJ2-3; D is tentatively TRBD1 or TRBD2 (5 bases each). Trimming pared 0 bases from V and 5 bases from J, leaving 7 bases between. Germline V CDR1 and CDR2: SGDLS, YYNGEE. This CDR3 is built from 13 residues. The CDR3 is CASSVGGKDTQYF. DNA for the CDR3: TGTGCCAGCAGCGTAGGGGGGAAAGATACGCAGTATTTT.